Below, one T cell receptor (beta chain) is given with its context. Antigen: not known. TCRdb re-analysed the reads in MiXCR, keeping a single row per CDR3 protein. Of roughly 500,000 distinct CDR3 sequences in the sample, about 33% are singletons; the top ten hold about 17%. This CDR3 has 15 residues. V lost 0 bases to trimming and J lost 9 bases, with 16 bases between them. From germline, CDR1 is SGHNT and CDR2 YYREEE (reference sequence). The data derive from a study of T cell repertoires in cytomegalovirus infection. General study findings and limits: Within the response measured ex vivo, HLA-C-restricted CMV-specific TCR beta clonotypes were dominant. Pooled public TCR beta family frequency picked out CMV carriers with the relevant HLA.

The source of this sequence is a human donor in good health (CMV status not recorded). Some clones in this sample may be carry-over from other donors' samples. This chain connects TRBV5-4 to TRBJ2-1; tentatively, D is TRBD2 (6 bases). Sequencing used cultured PBMCs, obtained from culture after CMV antigen stimulation. CDR3 sequence: CASSLEGTRGGEQFF. In nucleotides, the CDR3 is TGTGCCAGCAGCTTGGAGGGGACCCGGGGAGGTGAGCAGTTCTTC.